Sequencing of this T cell receptor (beta chain) was carried out in a study of spatial heterogeneity in lung cancer. Looking at the study overall: Each time, sequencing found more beta-chain sequences than alpha-chain sequences.

Carried by each TCR cDNA molecule was a unique molecular identifier. TCRdb re-derived calls from the 5' RACE reads in MiXCR, one entry per CDR3 protein. The profile shows approximately 94,000 distinct CDR3 sequences, nearly 4.5% of them singletons. With 6 bases clipped from V and 3 bases from J, the junction kept 19 bases outside the gene matches. The CDR3 contains 18 residues. Germline CDR1 and CDR2: LNHNV and YYDKDF (reference sequence). The time point is: sample taken at primary tumor resection. General study points: Tumor mutation counts were tracked by expanded intratumoral alpha and beta TCR counts. Of tumor T cells, an estimated coverage of around 6.3% was reached for alpha chains and 13% for beta chains.

This clonotype was detected many times. Antigen unknown. The genes are TRBV15 and TRBJ2-5, with TRBD1 identical over 7 bases. The receptor's source is a male donor with early-stage non-small cell lung cancer. Source: lung tumor tissue, taken at surgery. CDR3 DNA: TGTGCCACCAGATCTCCCACCGACCGGGACAGAAGAAAAGAGACCCAGTACTTC. Its translation: CATRSPTDRDRRKETQYF. Complete variable domain (other parts from reference TRBV15 and TRBJ2-5): DAMVIQNPRYQVTQFGKPVTLSCSQTLNHNVMYWYQQKSSQAPKLLFHYYDKDFNNEADTPDNFQSRRPNTSFCFLDIRSPGLGDTAMYLCATRSPTDRDRRKETQYFGPGTRLLVL.